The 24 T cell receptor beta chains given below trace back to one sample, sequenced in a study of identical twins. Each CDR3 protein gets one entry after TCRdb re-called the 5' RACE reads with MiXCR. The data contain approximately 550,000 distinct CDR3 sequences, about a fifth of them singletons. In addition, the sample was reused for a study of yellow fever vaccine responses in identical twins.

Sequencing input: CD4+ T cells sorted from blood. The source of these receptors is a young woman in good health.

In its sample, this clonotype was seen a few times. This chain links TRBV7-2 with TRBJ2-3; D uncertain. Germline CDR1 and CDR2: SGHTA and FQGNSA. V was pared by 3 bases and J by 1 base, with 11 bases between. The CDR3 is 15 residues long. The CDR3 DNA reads TGTGCCAGCAGCTTGGTGGTAGGCCGCACAGATACGCAGTATTTT. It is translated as CASSLVVGRTDTQYF.

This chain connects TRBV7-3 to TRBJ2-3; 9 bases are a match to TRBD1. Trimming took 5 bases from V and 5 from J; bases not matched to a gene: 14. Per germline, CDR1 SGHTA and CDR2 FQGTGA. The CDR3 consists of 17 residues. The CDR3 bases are TGTGCCAGCAGCACAGGGTCCGGGACAGGGCAGAGAGATACGCAGTATTTT. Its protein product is CASSTGSGTGQRDTQYF.

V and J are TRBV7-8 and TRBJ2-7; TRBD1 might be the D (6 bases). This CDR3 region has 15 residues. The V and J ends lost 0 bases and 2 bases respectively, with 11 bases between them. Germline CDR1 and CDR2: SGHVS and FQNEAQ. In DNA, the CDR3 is TGTGCCAGCAGCTTAGCTACGAGGGGGACCTACGAGCAGTACGTC. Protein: CASSLATRGTYEQYV.

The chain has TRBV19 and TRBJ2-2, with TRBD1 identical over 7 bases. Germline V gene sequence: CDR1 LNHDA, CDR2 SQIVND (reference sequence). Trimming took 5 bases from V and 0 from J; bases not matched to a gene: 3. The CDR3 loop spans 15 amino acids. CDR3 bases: TGTGCCAGTAGTCGGGGACAGACGAACACCGGGGAGCTGTTTTTT. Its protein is CASSRGQTNTGELFF.

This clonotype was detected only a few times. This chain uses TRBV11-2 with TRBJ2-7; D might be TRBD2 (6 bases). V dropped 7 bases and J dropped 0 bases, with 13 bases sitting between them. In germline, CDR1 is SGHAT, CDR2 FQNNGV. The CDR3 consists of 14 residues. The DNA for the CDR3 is TGTGCCAGCACCTGGGGGAGGCACTCCTACGAGCAGTACTTC. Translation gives CASTWGRHSYEQYF.

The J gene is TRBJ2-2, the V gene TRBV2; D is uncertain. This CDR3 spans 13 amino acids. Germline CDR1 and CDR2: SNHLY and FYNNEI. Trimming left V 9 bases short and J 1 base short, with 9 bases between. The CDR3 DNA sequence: TGTGCCAGTAGGTCAGGGAACACCGGGGAGCTGTTTTTT. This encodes CASRSGNTGELFF.

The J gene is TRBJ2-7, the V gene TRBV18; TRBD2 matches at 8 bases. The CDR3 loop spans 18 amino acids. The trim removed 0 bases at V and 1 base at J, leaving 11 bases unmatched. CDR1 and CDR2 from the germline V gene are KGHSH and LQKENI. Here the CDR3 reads CASSPPAGGSLGSYEQYV. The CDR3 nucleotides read TGTGCCAGCTCACCACCTGCGGGAGGTAGTCTTGGGTCCTACGAGCAGTACGTC.

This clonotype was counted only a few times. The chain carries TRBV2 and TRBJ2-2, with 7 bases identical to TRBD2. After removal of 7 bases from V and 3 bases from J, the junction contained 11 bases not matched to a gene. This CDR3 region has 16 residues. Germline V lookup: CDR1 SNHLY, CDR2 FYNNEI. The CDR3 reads CASTGSFLADTGELFF. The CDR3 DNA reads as TGTGCCAGCACGGGTAGCTTTCTAGCGGACACCGGGGAGCTGTTTTTT.

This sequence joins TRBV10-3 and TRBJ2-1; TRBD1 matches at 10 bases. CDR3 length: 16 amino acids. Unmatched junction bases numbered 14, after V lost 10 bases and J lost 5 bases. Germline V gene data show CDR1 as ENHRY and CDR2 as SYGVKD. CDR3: CATEEKTGGGDNEQFF. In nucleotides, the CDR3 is TGTGCCACCGAAGAAAAGACAGGGGGCGGAGACAATGAGCAGTTCTTC.

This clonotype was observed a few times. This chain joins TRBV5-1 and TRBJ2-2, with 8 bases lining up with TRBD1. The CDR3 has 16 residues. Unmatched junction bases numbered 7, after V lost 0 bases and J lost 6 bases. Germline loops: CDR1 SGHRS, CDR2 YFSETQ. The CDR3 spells CASSLVQGALSGELFF. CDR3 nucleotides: TGCGCCAGCAGCTTGGTTCAGGGGGCGCTCTCCGGGGAGCTGTTTTTT. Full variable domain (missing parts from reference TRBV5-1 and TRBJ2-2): KAGVTQTPRYLIKTRGQQVTLSCSPISGHRSVSWYQQTPGQGLQFLFEYFSETQRNKGNFPGRFSGRQFSNSRSEMNVSTLELGDSALYLCASSLVQGALSGELFFGEGSRLTVL.

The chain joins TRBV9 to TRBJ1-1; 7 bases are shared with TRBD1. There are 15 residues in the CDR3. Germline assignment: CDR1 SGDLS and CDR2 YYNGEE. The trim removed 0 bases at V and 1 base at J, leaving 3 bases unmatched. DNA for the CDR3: TGTGCCAGCAGCGTAGGGGGACAGCAGAACACTGAAGCTTTCTTT. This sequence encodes CASSVGGQQNTEAFF.

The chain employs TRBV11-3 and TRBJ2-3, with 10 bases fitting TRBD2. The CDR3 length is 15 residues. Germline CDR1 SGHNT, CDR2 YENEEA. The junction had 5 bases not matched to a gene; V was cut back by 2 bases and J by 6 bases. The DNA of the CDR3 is TGTGCCAGCAGCTTACTAGCGGGAGACAGCGATACGCAGTATTTT. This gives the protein CASSLLAGDSDTQYF. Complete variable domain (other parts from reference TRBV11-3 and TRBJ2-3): EAGVVQSPRYKIIEKKQPVAFWCNPISGHNTLYWYLQNLGQGPELLIRYENEEAVDDSQLPKDRFSAERLKGVDSTLKIQPAELGDSAVYLCASSLLAGDSDTQYFGPGTRLTVL.

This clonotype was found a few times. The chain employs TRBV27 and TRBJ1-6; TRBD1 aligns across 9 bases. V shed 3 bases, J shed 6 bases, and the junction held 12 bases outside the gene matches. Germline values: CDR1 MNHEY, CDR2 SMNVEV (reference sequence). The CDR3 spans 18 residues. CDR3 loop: CASSLAFDPGQGNSPLHF. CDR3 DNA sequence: TGTGCCAGCAGTTTGGCGTTTGACCCGGGACAGGGTAATTCACCCCTCCACTTT.

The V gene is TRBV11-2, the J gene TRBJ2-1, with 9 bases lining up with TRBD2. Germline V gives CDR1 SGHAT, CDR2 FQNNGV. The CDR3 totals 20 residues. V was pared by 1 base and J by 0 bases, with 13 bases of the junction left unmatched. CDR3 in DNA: TGTGCCAGCAGCTTAGGGGACATAGCGGGAGTGGTACGCTCCTACAATGAGCAGTTCTTC. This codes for CASSLGDIAGVVRSYNEQFF.

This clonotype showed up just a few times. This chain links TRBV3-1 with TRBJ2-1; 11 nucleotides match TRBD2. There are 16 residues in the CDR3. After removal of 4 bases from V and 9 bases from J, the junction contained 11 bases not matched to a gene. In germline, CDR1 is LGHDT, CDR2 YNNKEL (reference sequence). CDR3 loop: CASSRLAGGGLGEQFF. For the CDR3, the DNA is TGTGCCAGCAGCCGCCTAGCGGGAGGAGGGTTAGGTGAGCAGTTCTTC.

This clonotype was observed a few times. The CDR3 nucleotides read TGTGCCACCAGCAGACTGACTCCGGGACTAGCGCCAAGCTCCTACAATGAGCAGTTCTTC. It specifies CATSRLTPGLAPSSYNEQFF. V gene TRBV15 combines with J gene TRBJ2-1, with 10 positions matching TRBD2. Germline V CDR1 and CDR2: LNHNV, YYDKDF (reference sequence). The CDR3 loop spans 20 amino acids. Losses at the gene ends were 2 bases for V and 0 bases for J; bases not matched to a gene: 13. The whole variable domain, remainder taken from reference TRBV15 and TRBJ2-1, is DAMVIQNPRYQVTQFGKPVTLSCSQTLNHNVMYWYQQKSSQAPKLLFHYYDKDFNNEADTPDNFQSRRPNTSFCFLDIRSPGLGDTAMYLCATSRLTPGLAPSSYNEQFFGPGTRLTVL.

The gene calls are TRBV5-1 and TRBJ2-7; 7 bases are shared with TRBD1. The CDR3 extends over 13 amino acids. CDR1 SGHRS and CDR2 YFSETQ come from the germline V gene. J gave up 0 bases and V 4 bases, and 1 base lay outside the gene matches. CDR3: CASSTGASYEQYF. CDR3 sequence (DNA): TGCGCCAGCAGCACAGGGGCCTCCTACGAGCAGTACTTC.

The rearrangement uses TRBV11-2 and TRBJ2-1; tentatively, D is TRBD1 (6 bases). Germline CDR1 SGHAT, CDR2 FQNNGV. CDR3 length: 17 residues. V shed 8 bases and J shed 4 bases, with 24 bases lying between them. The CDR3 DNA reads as TGTGCCAGCTCTAGGGGCCCACAGGGAATAAGTTACAATGAGCAGTTCTTC. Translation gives CASSRGPQGISYNEQFF.

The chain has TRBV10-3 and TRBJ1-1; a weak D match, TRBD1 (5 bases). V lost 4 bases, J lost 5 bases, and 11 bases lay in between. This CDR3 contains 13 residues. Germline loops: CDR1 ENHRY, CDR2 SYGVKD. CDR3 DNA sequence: TGTGCCATCAGTGGTCTAGGGGCAACTGAAGCTTTCTTT. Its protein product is CAISGLGATEAFF.

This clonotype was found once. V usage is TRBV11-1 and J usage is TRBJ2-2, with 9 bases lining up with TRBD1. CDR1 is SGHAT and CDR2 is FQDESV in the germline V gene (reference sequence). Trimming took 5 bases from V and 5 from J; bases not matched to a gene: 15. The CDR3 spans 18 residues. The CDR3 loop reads CASSDRDRALTLTGELFF. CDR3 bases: TGTGCCAGCAGCGACCGGGACAGGGCTCTAACATTAACCGGGGAGCTGTTTTTT.

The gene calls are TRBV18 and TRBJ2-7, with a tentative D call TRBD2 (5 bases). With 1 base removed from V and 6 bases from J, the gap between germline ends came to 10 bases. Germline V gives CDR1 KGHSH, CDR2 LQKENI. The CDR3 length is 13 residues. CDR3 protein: CASSPQRIGEQYV. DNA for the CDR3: TGTGCCAGCTCACCACAGCGGATTGGCGAGCAGTACGTC.

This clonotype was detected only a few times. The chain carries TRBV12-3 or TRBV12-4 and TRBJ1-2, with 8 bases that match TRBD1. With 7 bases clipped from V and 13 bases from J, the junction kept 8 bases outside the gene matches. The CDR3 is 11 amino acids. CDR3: CASTNRTGSTF. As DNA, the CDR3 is TGTGCCAGCACCAATCGGACAGGGTCCACCTTC.

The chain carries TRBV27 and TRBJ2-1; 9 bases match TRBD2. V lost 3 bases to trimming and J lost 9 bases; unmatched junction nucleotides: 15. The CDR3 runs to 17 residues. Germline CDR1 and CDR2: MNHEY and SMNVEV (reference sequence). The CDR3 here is CASSFGLLAGPQGEQFF. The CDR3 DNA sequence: TGTGCCAGCAGTTTTGGGTTACTAGCGGGCCCCCAGGGTGAGCAGTTCTTC.

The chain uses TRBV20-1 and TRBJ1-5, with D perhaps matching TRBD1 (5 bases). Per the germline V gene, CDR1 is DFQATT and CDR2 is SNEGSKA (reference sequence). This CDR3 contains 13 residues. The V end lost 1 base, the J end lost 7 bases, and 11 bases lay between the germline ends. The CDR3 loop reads CSARGGTGQPQHF. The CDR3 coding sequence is TGCAGTGCTAGAGGGGGGACGGGCCAGCCCCAGCATTTT.